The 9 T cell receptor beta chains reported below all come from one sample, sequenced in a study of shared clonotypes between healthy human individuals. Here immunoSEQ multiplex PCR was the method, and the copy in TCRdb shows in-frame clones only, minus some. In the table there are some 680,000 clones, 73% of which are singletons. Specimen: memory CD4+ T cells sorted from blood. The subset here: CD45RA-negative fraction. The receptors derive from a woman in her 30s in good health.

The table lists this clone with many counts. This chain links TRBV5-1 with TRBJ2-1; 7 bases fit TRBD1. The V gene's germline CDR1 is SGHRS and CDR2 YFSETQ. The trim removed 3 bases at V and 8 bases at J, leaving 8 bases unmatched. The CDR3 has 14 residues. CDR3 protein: CASSSLLGQDEQFF. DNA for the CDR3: TGCGCCAGCAGCTCGCTTTTAGGACAGGATGAGCAGTTCTTC.

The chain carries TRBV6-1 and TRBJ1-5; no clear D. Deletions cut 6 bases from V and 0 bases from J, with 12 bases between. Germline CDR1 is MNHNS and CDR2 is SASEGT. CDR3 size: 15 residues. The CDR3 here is CASRDGSYSNQPQHF. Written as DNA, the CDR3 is TGTGCCAGCAGGGATGGGTCTTATAGCAATCAGCCCCAGCATTTT.

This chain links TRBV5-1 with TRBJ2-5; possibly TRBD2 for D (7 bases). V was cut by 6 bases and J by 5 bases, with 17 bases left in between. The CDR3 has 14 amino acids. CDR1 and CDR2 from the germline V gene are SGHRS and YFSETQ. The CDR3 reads CASTPTGREETQYF. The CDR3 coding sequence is TGCGCCAGCACCCCAACAGGGAGGGAGGAGACCCAGTACTTC.

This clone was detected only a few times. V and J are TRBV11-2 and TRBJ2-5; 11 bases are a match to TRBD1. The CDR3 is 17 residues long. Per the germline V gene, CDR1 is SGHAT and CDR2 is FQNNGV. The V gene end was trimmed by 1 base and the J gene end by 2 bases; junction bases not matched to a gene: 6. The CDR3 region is CASSLGTGTGGQETQYF. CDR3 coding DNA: TGTGCCAGCAGCTTAGGGACCGGGACAGGGGGTCAAGAGACCCAGTACTTC. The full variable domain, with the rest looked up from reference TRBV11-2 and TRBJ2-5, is EAGVAQSPRYKIIEKRQSVAFWCNPISGHATLYWYQQILGQGPKLLIQFQNNGVVDDSQLPKDRFSAERLKGVDSTLKIQPAKLEDSAVYLCASSLGTGTGGQETQYFGPGTRLLVL.

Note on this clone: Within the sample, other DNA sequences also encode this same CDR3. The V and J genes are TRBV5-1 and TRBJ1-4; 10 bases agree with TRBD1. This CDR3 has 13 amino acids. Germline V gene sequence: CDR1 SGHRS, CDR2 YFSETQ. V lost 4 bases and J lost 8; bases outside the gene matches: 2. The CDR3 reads CASSRDRGEKLFF. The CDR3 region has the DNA TGCGCCAGCAGCAGGGACAGGGGAGAAAAACTGTTTTTT.

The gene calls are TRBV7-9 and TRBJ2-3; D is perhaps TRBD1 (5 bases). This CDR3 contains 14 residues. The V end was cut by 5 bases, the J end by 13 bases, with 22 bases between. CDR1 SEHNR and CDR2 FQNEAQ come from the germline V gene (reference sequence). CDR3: CASSPTGRQGMEYF. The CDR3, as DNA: TGTGCCAGCAGCCCCACCGGACGGCAGGGAATGGAGTATTTT. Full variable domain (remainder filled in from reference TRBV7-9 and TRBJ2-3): DTGVSQNPRHKITKRGQNVTFRCDPISEHNRLYWYRQTLGQGPEFLTYFQNEAQLEKSRLLSDRFSAERPKGSFSTLEIQRTEQGDSAMYLCASSPTGRQGMEYFGPGTRLTVL.

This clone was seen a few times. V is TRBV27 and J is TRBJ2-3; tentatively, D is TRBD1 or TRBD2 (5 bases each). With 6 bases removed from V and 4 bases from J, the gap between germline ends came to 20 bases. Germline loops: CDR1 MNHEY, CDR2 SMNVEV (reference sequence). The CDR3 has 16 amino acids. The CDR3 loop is CASRKRERVRADTQYF. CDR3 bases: TGTGCCAGCAGGAAGAGGGAGAGGGTCAGGGCAGATACGCAGTATTTT.

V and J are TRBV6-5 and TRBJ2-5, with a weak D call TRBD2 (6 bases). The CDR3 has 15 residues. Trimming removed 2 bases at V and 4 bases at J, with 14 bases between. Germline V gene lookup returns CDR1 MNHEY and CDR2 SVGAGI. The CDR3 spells CASSYAEGGGETQYF. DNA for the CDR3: TGTGCCAGCAGTTACGCGGAGGGAGGTGGAGAGACCCAGTACTTC.

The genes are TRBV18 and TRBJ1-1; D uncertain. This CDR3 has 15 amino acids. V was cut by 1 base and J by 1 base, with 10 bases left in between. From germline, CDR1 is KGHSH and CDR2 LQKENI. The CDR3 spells CASSPRAPRNTEAFF. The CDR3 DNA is TGTGCCAGCTCACCACGGGCCCCGAGGAACACTGAAGCTTTCTTT.